These 23 T cell receptor beta chains were sequenced from one sample in a study of T cell responses to AZD1222 COVID-19 vaccine. The protocol was immunoSEQ multiplex PCR, while the TCRdb copy is restricted to in-frame clones and leaves out a portion. The data show approximately 200,000 clones, around nine tenths seen once. Sequenced material: peripheral blood, taken on day 0 of AZD1222 vaccination. Receptors originate from an adult in good health.

This chain joins TRBV5-1 and TRBJ1-6; TRBD1 aligns across 7 bases. Germline values: CDR1 SGHRS, CDR2 YFSETQ. The trim removed 0 bases at V and 1 base at J, leaving 4 bases unmatched. This CDR3 spans 17 amino acids. The CDR3 loop is CASSLVPTGSYNSPLHF. The CDR3 bases are TGCGCCAGCAGCTTGGTTCCGACAGGGTCCTATAATTCACCCCTCCACTTT.

The chain joins TRBV15 to TRBJ2-7, with 9 bases fitting TRBD1. CDR1 and CDR2 from the germline V gene are LNHNV and YYDKDF (reference sequence). V gave up 5 bases and J gave up 5 bases; unmatched junction bases: 7. The CDR3 spans 14 residues. This CDR3 is CATSRGQGRNEQYF. Written as DNA, the CDR3 is TGTGCCACCAGCCGGGGACAGGGCAGAAACGAGCAGTACTTC. The variable domain in full, completed from reference TRBV15 and TRBJ2-7, reads DAMVIQNPRYQVTQFGKPVTLSCSQTLNHNVMYWYQQKSSQAPKLLFHYYDKDFNNEADTPDNFQSRRPNTSFCFLDIRSPGLGDTAMYLCATSRGQGRNEQYFGPGTRLTVT.

The chain has TRBV27 and TRBJ2-5; 11 bases are shared with TRBD1. The CDR3 contains 14 residues. J was trimmed by 3 bases and V by 4 bases; bases with no gene match: 1. Germline CDR1 and CDR2: MNHEY and SMNVEV (reference sequence). The DNA of the CDR3 is TGTGCCAGCAGTTCGGGACAGGGGGAAGAGACCCAGTACTTC. This gives the protein CASSSGQGEETQYF.

This chain connects TRBV14 to TRBJ2-7; either TRBD1 or TRBD2 may fit D (5 bases each). Trimming removed 1 base at V and 5 bases at J, with 18 bases between. CDR3 length: 16 residues. Germline CDR1 and CDR2: SGHDN and FVKESK. CDR3 coding DNA: TGTGCCAGCAGCCAAGCCCCGGGACCTCCAAAGCACGAGCAGTACTTC. It encodes CASSQAPGPPKHEQYF.

With respect to this clone: The sample has other DNA sequences that encode this CDR3 too. The rearrangement links TRBV2 to TRBJ1-5; D remains unclear. Trimming took 1 base from V and 1 from J, leaving 11 bases between them. The length of the CDR3 is 16 residues. CDR1 is SNHLY, CDR2 FYNNEI, per germline. CDR3 sequence (DNA): TGTGCCAGCAGTGAAGGCGGCAGGAGAAGCAATCAGCCCCAGCATTTT. Translation: CASSEGGRRSNQPQHF.

This clone was seen only once. V usage is TRBV5-4 and J usage is TRBJ2-5, with D uncertain. The germline CDR1 and CDR2 sequences are SGHNT and YYREEE (reference sequence). CDR3 length equals 13 residues. V was pared by 9 bases and J by 2 bases, with 14 bases between. This chain's CDR3 is CATHIGRQETQYF. For the CDR3, the DNA is TGTGCCACCCATATCGGGCGACAAGAGACCCAGTACTTC.

The V and J genes are TRBV19 and TRBJ2-7; D is possibly TRBD2 (5 bases). Trimming left V 10 bases short and J 3 bases short, with 13 bases between. CDR1 is LNHDA, CDR2 SQIVND, per germline (reference sequence). The CDR3 contains 12 residues. The CDR3 DNA is TGTGCCACCTCGTCGGCGGGCTACGAGCAGTACTTC. This encodes CATSSAGYEQYF. The full variable domain, in which reference TRBV19 and TRBJ2-7 provide the parts outside the CDR3, is DGGITQSPKYLFRKEGQNVTLSCEQNLNHDAMYWYRQDPGQGLRLIYYSQIVNDFQKGDIAEGYSVSREKKESFPLTVTSAQKNPTAFYLCATSSAGYEQYFGPGTRLTVT.

This clone was seen a few times. This sequence joins TRBV24-1 and TRBJ2-7; TRBD1 matches at 8 bases. The CDR3 runs 14 residues. Unmatched junction bases numbered 10, after V lost 7 bases and J lost 6 bases. The germline V gene encodes CDR1 KGHDR and CDR2 SFDVKD. The CDR3: CATRAPGQGSEQYF. CDR3 nucleotides: TGTGCCACCAGGGCCCCCGGACAGGGTTCCGAGCAGTACTTC.

The genes are TRBV10-3 and TRBJ1-3; D not certain. V gave up 6 bases and J gave up 2 bases, with 8 bases separating them. Germline assignment: CDR1 ENHRY and CDR2 SYGVKD. This CDR3 is built from 13 residues. CDR3 residues: CAISGVTGNTIYF. Here the CDR3 DNA reads TGTGCCATCAGCGGGGTCACTGGAAACACCATATATTTT.

This sequence joins TRBV7-3 and TRBJ2-2, with 11 bases aligning to TRBD2. Germline CDR1 reads SGHTA; CDR2 reads FQGTGA. The CDR3 spans 15 residues. V lost 5 bases, J lost 2 bases, and 1 base stayed unmatched. CDR3 nucleotides: TGTGCCAGCAGCCTAGCGGGGGGAAACACCGGGGAGCTGTTTTTT. It codes for CASSLAGGNTGELFF. Complete variable domain (other parts from reference TRBV7-3 and TRBJ2-2): GAGVSQTPSNKVTEKGKYVELRCDPISGHTALYWYRQSLGQGPEFLIYFQGTGAADDSGLPNDRFFAVRPEGSVSTLKIQRTERGDSAVYLCASSLAGGNTGELFFGEGSRLTVL.

The chain carries TRBV6-1 and TRBJ2-7; weak D call: TRBD2 (6 bases). From germline, CDR1 is MNHNS and CDR2 SASEGT. The V end lost 1 base, the J end lost 3 bases, and 13 bases lay between the germline ends. This CDR3 is 15 amino acids long. The CDR3 nucleotides are TGTGCCAGCAGTGAAGGTGAGGGGAGGTTCTACGAGCAGTACTTC. Translation gives CASSEGEGRFYEQYF.

The chain couples TRBV6-6 to TRBJ2-7; D perhaps matches TRBD1 (5 bases). The V and J ends lost 4 bases and 0 bases respectively, with 13 bases between them. The CDR3 contains 15 residues. Germline lookup yields CDR1 MNHNY and CDR2 SVGAGI (reference sequence). CDR3 bases: TGTGCCAGCAGTTCCGACAGAGCAAGCTCCTACGAGCAGTACTTC. This sequence encodes CASSSDRASSYEQYF.

As DNA, the CDR3 is TGTGCCAGCAGCCCCGCGGGGGGAGAGGCCGGGGAGCTGTTTTTT. Encoded protein: CASSPAGGEAGELFF. The chain is built from TRBV9 and TRBJ2-2; 8 bases fit TRBD2. The V segment lost 4 bases and the J segment 6 bases; nucleotides outside the gene matches: 8. This CDR3 comprises 15 residues. Germline loops: CDR1 SGDLS, CDR2 YYNGEE.

The chain carries TRBV18 and TRBJ1-5; TRBD1 matches 7 bases. The CDR3 contains 13 residues. Germline CDR1 KGHSH, CDR2 LQKENI. V dropped 4 bases and J dropped 4; count of bases not matched to a gene: 1. The CDR3 is CASSRDRNQPQHF. CDR3 nucleotide sequence: TGTGCCAGCTCACGGGACAGAAATCAGCCCCAGCATTTT.

This clone was recorded only once. This chain links TRBV11-3 with TRBJ1-3, with 7 bases that match TRBD1. CDR1 is SGHNT, CDR2 YENEEA, per germline. This CDR3 contains 14 residues. V lost 6 bases, J lost 4 bases, and 6 bases stayed unmatched. The chain's CDR3 is CASRAWDSGNTIYF. The CDR3 DNA reads as TGTGCCAGCAGGGCCTGGGACAGCGGAAACACCATATATTTT.

This clone came up once. The chain combines TRBV6-6 with TRBJ1-1; D unclear. This CDR3 has 15 amino acids. Germline V gene lookup returns CDR1 MNHNY and CDR2 SVGAGI (reference sequence). Trimming took off 0 bases at V and 0 bases at J, with 8 bases between the two ends. The CDR3 spells CASSYSRPLNTEAFF. The CDR3 region has the DNA TGTGCCAGCAGTTACTCGAGGCCGTTGAACACTGAAGCTTTCTTT.

V is TRBV27 and J is TRBJ1-2; possible D gene TRBD1, 6 bases. The length of the CDR3 is 12 residues. From germline, CDR1 is MNHEY and CDR2 SMNVEV (reference sequence). V lost 5 bases and J lost 8, with 12 bases in between. The CDR3 is CASSPDRYGYTF. CDR3 nucleotides: TGTGCCAGCAGTCCCGACAGGTACGGCTACACCTTC.

This clone was recorded only once. V and J are TRBV4-3 and TRBJ2-1; 13 bases align to TRBD2. The CDR3 is 18 residues long. Germline CDR1 is LGHNA and CDR2 is YSLEER. V was clipped by 4 bases and J by 1 base; unmatched bases: 7. The CDR3 loop is CASSPAGLAGKSYNEQFF. In DNA, the CDR3 is TGCGCCAGCAGCCCCGCGGGACTAGCGGGGAAATCCTACAATGAGCAGTTCTTC.

This sequence joins TRBV6-5 and TRBJ2-2; 11 bases line up with TRBD2. J was trimmed by 4 bases and V by 6 bases; bases with no gene match: 4. In germline, CDR1 is MNHEY, CDR2 SVGAGI. This CDR3 has 15 residues. CDR3 protein: CASRRSGGGTGELFF. CDR3 bases: TGTGCCAGCAGACGTAGCGGGGGGGGCACCGGGGAGCTGTTTTTT.

V gene TRBV29-1 combines with J gene TRBJ2-5; D call uncertain. CDR1 SQVTM and CDR2 ANQGSEA come from the germline V gene. There are 12 residues in the CDR3. Trimming cost V 4 bases and J 3 bases, with 9 bases left between them. CDR3 protein: CSVANIEETQYF. The DNA for the CDR3 is TGCAGCGTTGCCAACATTGAAGAGACCCAGTACTTC. Full variable domain (rest looked up from reference TRBV29-1 and TRBJ2-5): SAVISQKPSRDICQRGTSLTIQCQVDSQVTMMFWYRQQPGQSLTLIATANQGSEATYESGFVIDKFPISRPNLTFSTLTVSNMSPEDSSIYLCSVANIEETQYFGPGTRLLVL.

The chain carries TRBV3-1 (or the pseudogene TRBV3-2) and TRBJ2-7; 8 positions agree with TRBD1. This CDR3 is 15 amino acids long. V dropped 1 base and J dropped 3; count of bases not matched to a gene: 5. In germline, CDR1 is LGHDT, CDR2 YNNKEL (reference sequence). The CDR3 spells CASSQARDRSYEQYF. CDR3 DNA: TGTGCCAGCAGCCAAGCCCGGGACAGGAGCTACGAGCAGTACTTC.

The chain uses TRBV7-3 and TRBJ2-1, with D possibly being TRBD2 (5 bases). The CDR3 extends over 12 amino acids. CDR1 and CDR2 from the germline V gene are SGHTA and FQGTGA. V lost 2 bases and J lost 7, with 6 bases in between. The CDR3 coding sequence is TGTGCCAGCAGCTTACGGGGAAATGAGCAGTTCTTC. As protein: CASSLRGNEQFF.

The DNA for the CDR3 is TGTGCCAGCAGTTTAACAGGACAGGGAATCTATAATTCACCCCTCCACTTT. Translated, it gives CASSLTGQGIYNSPLHF. J is TRBJ1-6 and V is TRBV27, with 8 positions matching TRBD1. The germline CDR1 and CDR2 sequences are MNHEY and SMNVEV (reference sequence). This CDR3 has 17 residues. The junction had 6 bases not matched to a gene; V was cut back by 2 bases and J by 3 bases.